Below, 30 T cell receptor beta chains from the same sample are listed, as sequenced in a study of T cells after yellow fever vaccination. TCRdb analysed the 5' RACE reads with MiXCR anew, one entry per CDR3 protein. Of approximately 330,000 distinct CDR3 sequences listed, approximately 13% are singletons. Material: CD4+ T cells sorted from PBMCs, obtained 15 days after the yellow fever booster vaccination. Source of these receptors: a man aged 18 to 29 who received the YFV17D yellow fever vaccine.

This chain joins TRBV5-5 and TRBJ2-5; D is undetermined. Per germline, CDR1 SGHKS and CDR2 YYEKEE (reference sequence). This CDR3 comprises 14 residues. V gave up 0 bases and J gave up 4 bases, with 10 bases separating them. The CDR3 spells CASSLEVVGETQYF. CDR3 DNA: TGTGCCAGCAGCTTGGAGGTAGTAGGAGAGACCCAGTACTTC.

The rearrangement uses TRBV20-1 and TRBJ1-5; no clear D gene. The V and J ends lost 0 bases and 4 bases respectively, with 10 bases between them. CDR1 is DFQATT, CDR2 SNEGSKA, per germline (reference sequence). There are 14 residues in the CDR3. The CDR3, as DNA: TGCAGTGCTAGAGATCTATTTCCTAATCAGCCCCAGCATTTT. The encoded protein is CSARDLFPNQPQHF.

The chain has TRBV9 and TRBJ1-6, with D maybe TRBD1 (5 bases). The CDR3 is 14 amino acids. Looked up from germline, CDR1 is SGDLS and CDR2 is YYNGEE. With 2 bases removed from V and 5 bases from J, the gap between germline ends came to 8 bases. The CDR3 bases are TGTGCCAGCAGCGTCCGGGGCAATAATTCACCCCTCCACTTT. This encodes CASSVRGNNSPLHF.

This clonotype was counted a few times. V usage is TRBV29-1 and J usage is TRBJ1-1; no definite D call. CDR3 size: 10 residues. Per the germline V gene, CDR1 is SQVTM and CDR2 is ANQGSEA. V was pared by 4 bases and J by 8 bases, with 8 bases between. In nucleotides, the CDR3 is TGCAGCGTTGTATTCGGGGAAGCTTTCTTT. Its protein is CSVVFGEAFF.

The chain carries TRBV4-3 and TRBJ1-6; 9 positions agree with TRBD1. The CDR3 extends over 17 amino acids. V lost 2 bases to trimming and J lost 9 bases; unmatched junction nucleotides: 11. Germline values: CDR1 LGHNA, CDR2 YSLEER. As DNA, the CDR3 is TGCGCCAGCAGCCAAAATAGGGACAGGGCGGTTGGTTCACCCCTCCACTTT. This encodes CASSQNRDRAVGSPLHF.

In its sample, this clonotype was seen once. V usage is TRBV6-5 and J usage is TRBJ2-2, with 7 bases matching TRBD2. Germline lookup yields CDR1 MNHEY and CDR2 SVGAGI. This CDR3 comprises 15 residues. V gave up 0 bases and J gave up 6 bases; unmatched junction bases: 4. The CDR3 DNA reads TGTGCCAGCAGTTACTCGGGGGGGATGCCCGGGGAGCTGTTTTTT. Translating it yields CASSYSGGMPGELFF.

This sequence joins TRBV11-3 and TRBJ2-1; the D is unclear. This CDR3 is built from 15 residues. Trimming stripped 0 bases from V and 5 bases from J, with 11 bases between. Germline values: CDR1 SGHNT, CDR2 YENEEA. This CDR3 reads CASSLEPRRDNEQFF. DNA of the CDR3: TGTGCCAGCAGCTTAGAGCCTAGAAGGGACAATGAGCAGTTCTTC.

The chain employs TRBV7-2 and TRBJ2-5, with D maybe TRBD1 (5 bases). In germline, CDR1 is SGHTA, CDR2 FQGNSA. Deletions cut 5 bases from V and 4 bases from J, with 14 bases between. The CDR3 runs to 14 residues. The CDR3 nucleotides read TGTGCCAGCAGCACCCGTGGGGCTGGAGAGACCCAGTACTTC. This translates into CASSTRGAGETQYF.

The sample holds a few counts of this clonotype. The rearrangement joins TRBV3-1 to TRBJ2-1; 8 bases line up with TRBD2. CDR3 size: 16 residues. The germline V gene encodes CDR1 LGHDT and CDR2 YNNKEL (reference sequence). V shed 4 bases, J shed 7 bases, and the junction held 12 bases outside the gene matches. The CDR3 is CASSPLGERGLNEQFF. The CDR3 DNA is TGTGCCAGCAGCCCCCTCGGGGAGCGGGGGCTGAATGAGCAGTTCTTC.

This chain joins TRBV5-1 and TRBJ2-7; perhaps TRBD2 as D (5 bases). V lost 7 bases, J lost 0 bases, and 20 bases lay in between. Germline V gene lookup returns CDR1 SGHRS and CDR2 YFSETQ. The CDR3 runs 16 residues. The CDR3 sequence: CASFDGDRGNSYEQYF. CDR3 coding DNA: TGCGCCAGCTTCGACGGAGACCGGGGAAACTCCTACGAGCAGTACTTC.

The CDR3 DNA reads as TGCGCCAGCAGTGAGTCGACGGGGGGGGCAGATACGCAGTATTTT. It translates to CASSESTGGADTQYF. The V and J genes are TRBV10-1 and TRBJ2-3, with 8 bases identical to TRBD2. The CDR3 runs 15 residues. V shed 0 bases, J shed 4 bases, and the junction held 3 bases outside the gene matches. CDR1 and CDR2 (germline): WNHNN, SYGVQD (reference sequence).

This clonotype showed up just a few times. The chain is built from TRBV12-3 or TRBV12-4 and TRBJ2-3; 13 bases are a match to TRBD2. This CDR3 has 15 amino acids. V gave up 6 bases and J gave up 6 bases; unmatched junction bases: 6. The CDR3 sequence is CASRKTSGGRDTQYF. CDR3 DNA: TGTGCCAGCAGGAAGACTAGCGGGGGGCGGGATACGCAGTATTTT.

The table lists this clonotype with many counts. Germline and junction disagree at one end, which may indicate a read error. The CDR3 nucleotides read TGCAGTGCTGCCAACCACCGGGCCAAAAGTGGGTTC. Encoded protein: CSAANHRAKSGF. The J gene is TRBJ2-4, the V gene TRBV20-1; D not resolved. This CDR3 has 12 residues. Germline loops: CDR1 DFQATT, CDR2 SNEGSKA (reference sequence).

In this sample, this clonotype turned up a few times. The rearrangement links TRBV7-2 to TRBJ1-2; D unresolved. V lost 5 bases to trimming and J lost 4 bases, with 14 bases between them. The germline V gene encodes CDR1 SGHTA and CDR2 FQGNSA. CDR3 length: 14 amino acids. The CDR3 is CASSPRSAPYGYTF. In DNA form, the CDR3 reads TGTGCCAGCAGCCCACGGTCGGCCCCCTATGGCTACACCTTC.

This clonotype was seen a few times. This chain uses TRBV2 with TRBJ1-1, with D perhaps TRBD1 (6 bases). V shed 8 bases and J shed 0 bases, with 10 bases lying between them. This CDR3 contains 13 residues. Germline V gene lookup returns CDR1 SNHLY and CDR2 FYNNEI. The CDR3, as DNA: TGTGCCAGCGTGGACAGCGTGAACACTGAAGCTTTCTTT. Its protein is CASVDSVNTEAFF.

This clonotype was seen a few times. The chain joins TRBV4-3 to TRBJ2-2, with D maybe TRBD1 (6 bases). This CDR3 region has 15 residues. Germline CDR1 and CDR2: LGHNA and YSLEER. Trimming stripped 1 base from V and 6 bases from J, with 12 bases between. The CDR3: CASSQGSGVAGELFF. The CDR3 coding sequence is TGCGCCAGCAGCCAAGGGTCAGGGGTTGCCGGGGAGCTGTTTTTT.

The rearrangement uses TRBV6-2 or TRBV6-3 and TRBJ2-2; D perhaps matches TRBD2 (6 bases). CDR1 MNHEY and CDR2 SVGEGT come from the germline V gene. The CDR3 runs to 14 residues. V was shortened by 7 bases and J by 13 bases, with 22 bases between the two germline ends. The CDR3 spells CASKEEGTRLALFF. Here the CDR3 DNA reads TGTGCCAGCAAAGAGGAGGGTACCCGTCTCGCGCTGTTTTTT.

The J gene is TRBJ2-7, the V gene TRBV5-1, with TRBD2 as a possible D gene (6 bases). The CDR3 covers 15 residues. Per germline, CDR1 SGHRS and CDR2 YFSETQ. V lost 3 bases and J lost 0, with 13 bases in between. The CDR3 here is CASSSRGWSSYEQYF. In DNA, the CDR3 is TGCGCCAGCAGCTCCCGGGGGTGGAGCTCCTACGAGCAGTACTTC.

This clonotype was seen a handful of times. The chain combines TRBV7-3 with TRBJ2-3; D is unresolved. This CDR3 contains 16 residues. CDR1 and CDR2 (germline): SGHTA, FQGTGA. The V end was cut by 1 base, the J end by 0 bases, with 11 bases between. CDR3 loop: CASSLNSPGSTDTQYF. The CDR3 DNA sequence: TGTGCCAGCAGCTTAAACTCGCCAGGCAGCACAGATACGCAGTATTTT.

The table lists this clonotype with a few counts. The CDR3: CASSLKGQGYEQYV. CDR3 bases: TGTGCCAGCAGCTTGAAGGGACAGGGTTACGAGCAGTACGTC. This chain links TRBV5-8 with TRBJ2-7, with 9 positions matching TRBD1. V lost 1 base, J lost 4 bases, and 3 bases stayed unmatched. This CDR3 has 14 amino acids. Looked up from germline, CDR1 is SGHTS and CDR2 is YDEGEE.

J is TRBJ1-1 and V is TRBV4-2; 10 bases are shared with TRBD1. The CDR3 spans 15 residues. J lost 5 bases, V lost 0 bases, and 3 bases had no gene match. CDR1 and CDR2 (germline): LGHNA, YNFKEQ. DNA of the CDR3: TGTGCCAGCAGCCAAGAAGGACAGGGGGATACTGAAGCTTTCTTT. Amino acids: CASSQEGQGDTEAFF.

This clonotype has a count of ten or more. The chain is built from TRBV5-6 and TRBJ2-7; no firm D call. CDR1 and CDR2 from the germline V gene are SGHDT and YYEEEE. This CDR3 is 13 amino acids long. The V and J ends lost 2 bases and 3 bases respectively, with 9 bases between them. CDR3 loop: CASSLGRRYEQYV. In nucleotides, the CDR3 is TGTGCCAGCAGCTTAGGACGACGCTACGAGCAGTACGTC.

The rearrangement links TRBV20-1 to TRBJ1-2; 8 nucleotides line up with TRBD1. Germline V CDR1 and CDR2: DFQATT, SNEGSKA (reference sequence). The CDR3 consists of 15 residues. V was clipped by 5 bases and J by 4 bases; unmatched bases: 12. The CDR3 is CSAVRLPGQVYGYTF. CDR3 nucleotides: TGCAGTGCTGTCCGCCTTCCGGGACAGGTCTATGGCTACACCTTC.

This chain links TRBV4-3 with TRBJ1-1; D unclear. The V end was cut by 3 bases, the J end by 0 bases, with 8 bases between. CDR3 length equals 14 residues. Per germline, CDR1 LGHNA and CDR2 YSLEER. CDR3 sequence: CASSQDVVNTEAFF. The CDR3 DNA is TGCGCCAGCAGCCAGGACGTAGTGAACACTGAAGCTTTCTTT.

This clonotype was recorded a few times. This chain connects TRBV5-1 to TRBJ2-3, with D possibly matching TRBD2 (6 bases). This CDR3 is 16 amino acids long. CDR1 SGHRS and CDR2 YFSETQ come from the germline V gene. The V end was cut by 4 bases, the J end by 5 bases, with 20 bases between. CDR3 sequence (DNA): TGCGCCAGCAGCCTGAGACCTTCTCTCGGGGGAGATACGCAGTATTTT. It codes for CASSLRPSLGGDTQYF. The full variable domain, in which reference TRBV5-1 and TRBJ2-3 provide the parts outside the CDR3, is KAGVTQTPRYLIKTRGQQVTLSCSPISGHRSVSWYQQTPGQGLQFLFEYFSETQRNKGNFPGRFSGRQFSNSRSEMNVSTLELGDSALYLCASSLRPSLGGDTQYFGPGTRLTVL.

The chain uses TRBV29-1 and TRBJ2-7; TRBD2 is a possible D gene (6 bases). The CDR3 sequence is 15 residues long. Deletions cut 4 bases from V and 2 bases from J, with 18 bases between. Germline V gives CDR1 SQVTM, CDR2 ANQGSEA. DNA for the CDR3: TGCAGCGTTGGCCGTGGAGGGGCAGGGACCTACGAGCAGTACTTC. Residues: CSVGRGGAGTYEQYF.

There are a few counts of this clonotype. The genes are TRBV5-1 and TRBJ2-5; TRBD1 aligns across 7 bases. V shed 1 base and J 5 bases; nucleotides not matched to a gene: 8. The CDR3 spans 15 residues. Germline CDR1 is SGHRS and CDR2 is YFSETQ. CDR3 nucleotides: TGCGCCAGCAGCTTGCCTGGCGTCAGGGGGGAGACCCAGTACTTC. Translated, it gives CASSLPGVRGETQYF.

The chain recombines TRBV11-1 with TRBJ2-5; unclear D gene. CDR3 size: 14 residues. The germline V gene has CDR1 SGHAT and CDR2 FQDESV (reference sequence). The V end lost 2 bases, the J end lost 4 bases, and 11 bases lay between the germline ends. In nucleotides, the CDR3 is TGTGCCAGCAGCTTATGGACCTCTGGAGAGACCCAGTACTTC. This codes for CASSLWTSGETQYF. Looking up the rest from reference TRBV11-1 and TRBJ2-5 gives the full variable domain: EAEVAQSPRYKITEKSQAVAFWCDPISGHATLYWYRQILGQGPELLVQFQDESVVDDSQLPKDRFSAERLKGVDSTLKIQPAELGDSAMYLCASSLWTSGETQYFGPGTRLLVL.

This clonotype came up a few times. CDR3 in amino acids: CASSQAGDTSDEQFF. As DNA, the CDR3 is TGTGCCAGCAGCCAAGCGGGGGATACTTCAGATGAGCAGTTCTTC. V usage is TRBV3-1 and J usage is TRBJ2-1; D perhaps matches TRBD2 (6 bases). Trimming removed 1 base at V and 8 bases at J, with 15 bases between. The CDR3 extends over 15 amino acids. Per the germline V gene, CDR1 is LGHDT and CDR2 is YNNKEL (reference sequence).

This clonotype came up a few times. The J gene is TRBJ1-1, the V gene TRBV16; TRBD1 aligns across 7 bases. J lost 6 bases, V lost 3 bases, and 7 bases had no gene match. The CDR3 extends over 14 amino acids. CDR1 is KGHSY and CDR2 is FQNENV in the germline V gene. DNA of the CDR3: TGTGCCAGCAGCCAGAGGGGAGGGGGCGCTGAAGCTTTCTTT. Translation: CASSQRGGGAEAFF.